The T cell receptor beta chain described here comes from a study of blood T cell repertoires in COVID-19. The wider study: Donors in the United States, Italy and Spain gave samples during acute or convalescent COVID-19. The analysed material was cDNA or gDNA that came from T cells, B-cell-depleted T cells, or PBMCs.

The germline gives CDR1 LGHNA, CDR2 YNFKEQ. Trimming cost V 0 bases and J 9 bases; bases outside gene matches: 13. The CDR3 has 17 residues. Study processing details: Reference gene primer amplification gave estimated nucleated cell counts. Clones were sequenced by immunoSEQ multiplex PCR, and TCRdb holds only the in-frame ones, with some missing. The V and J calls and clone size were taken over from that table, and D and trimming were inferred from the DNA. The sample holds approximately 120,000 clones, around 90% seen once. This clonotype originated in a human donor in a cohort sampled during active COVID-19. The chain recombines TRBV4-2 with TRBJ2-2, with 7 bases identical to TRBD1. The sequencing sample was made of peripheral blood. The DNA of the CDR3 is TGTGCCAGCAGCCAAGAGGGGGACCGAGGGGGCTCGCGGGAGCTGTTTTTT. It specifies CASSQEGDRGGSRELFF.